These T cell receptor beta chains were read from a single sample in a study of metastatic and nonmetastatic thyroid tumors. TCRdb called clones again from the PCR reads with MiXCR. This sample yields about 12,000 clones, of which around 25% are seen a single time; around 11% belongs to the top ten. Sequencing was performed on adjacent normal tissue. The receptors were sampled from a female donor with papillary thyroid cancer or a benign thyroid nodule (not recorded which). Some clones in this sample may be carry-over from other donors' samples. CDR3s include the opening cysteine and the closing phenylalanine or tryptophan. Each record gives: J gene, V gene, clone size, D gene, CDR3 DNA, CDR3 protein. D genes are given only for firm matches. Clone sizes are given selectively: once, few, many, or a class where the clone is expanded.

j_gene: TRBJ2-7
v_gene: TRBV19
abundance: few
d_gene: -
CDR3nt: TGTGCCAGTAGAGATGGGACACGCTCCTACGAGCAGTACTTC
CDR3aa: CASRDGTRSYEQYF

j_gene: TRBJ2-3
v_gene: TRBV5-1
abundance: -
d_gene: -
CDR3nt: TGCGCCAGCAGCTTGGAGCAGCTCACAGATACGCAGTATTTT
CDR3aa: CASSLEQLTDTQYF

j_gene: TRBJ2-3
v_gene: TRBV2
abundance: -
d_gene: TRBD1
CDR3nt: TGTGCCAGCAAGCATTCCAGGGGGACAGATACGCACTATTTT
CDR3aa: CASKHSRGTDTHYF

j_gene: TRBJ2-2
v_gene: TRBV7-3
abundance: many
d_gene: TRBD2
CDR3nt: TGTGCCAGCAGCCTGACTAGCCGCACCGGGGAGCTGTTTTTT
CDR3aa: CASSLTSRTGELFF

j_gene: TRBJ2-4
v_gene: TRBV11-2
abundance: many
d_gene: -
CDR3nt: TGTGCCAGCAGCTTATTAGGGAGGCAGGGCGCGACCAAAAACATTCAGTACTTC
CDR3aa: CASSLLGRQGATKNIQYF

j_gene: TRBJ1-4
v_gene: TRBV27
abundance: few
d_gene: TRBD1
CDR3nt: TGTGCCAGCAGTTTATCCTACAGGGGATGTGAAACACTGTTTTTT
CDR3aa: CASSLSYRGCETLFF

j_gene: TRBJ2-5
v_gene: TRBV7-2
abundance: -
d_gene: -
CDR3nt: TGTGCCAGCAGCTTATGTTCGGGTCTGAGGAGGGAGACCCAGTACTTC
CDR3aa: CASSLCSGLRRETQYF

j_gene: TRBJ2-7
v_gene: TRBV30
abundance: -
d_gene: -
CDR3nt: TGTGCCTGGAGCCGTTTGGGAAACGACGAGCAGTACTTC
CDR3aa: CAWSRLGNDEQYF

j_gene: TRBJ2-1
v_gene: TRBV6-1
abundance: -
d_gene: TRBD2
CDR3nt: TGTGCCAGCGGCAAGGGACTAGCGGCCTACAATGAGCAGTTCTTC
CDR3aa: CASGKGLAAYNEQFF

j_gene: TRBJ1-1
v_gene: TRBV7-9
abundance: -
d_gene: -
CDR3nt: TGTGCCAGCAGCGAAGTAGGAACGAGGGCTGAAGCTTTCTTT
CDR3aa: CASSEVGTRAEAFF

j_gene: TRBJ2-1
v_gene: TRBV28
abundance: -
d_gene: TRBD1
CDR3nt: TGTGCCAGCAGTTTAGGGGGACAGGGTAGACTGACGCAGTTCTTC
CDR3aa: CASSLGGQGRLTQFF

j_gene: TRBJ1-6
v_gene: TRBV20-1
abundance: many
d_gene: -
CDR3nt: TGCAGTGCTCCCCCCCCGGGGGCGTCCTATAATTCACCCCTCCACTTT
CDR3aa: CSAPPPGASYNSPLHF

j_gene: TRBJ2-7
v_gene: TRBV4-1
abundance: -
d_gene: TRBD1
CDR3nt: TGCGCCAGCAGCCCGCGCCCAGCGACAGGGTACCACGAGCAGTACTTC
CDR3aa: CASSPRPATGYHEQYF

j_gene: TRBJ2-1
v_gene: TRBV5-1
abundance: -
d_gene: -
CDR3nt: TGCGCCAGCAGAGGGAATTCGGATGAGCAGTTCTTC
CDR3aa: CASRGNSDEQFF

j_gene: TRBJ2-2
v_gene: TRBV10-2
abundance: medium-sized
d_gene: -
CDR3nt: TGCGCCAGCAGTTTAGCCGGGGAGCTGTTTTTT
CDR3aa: CASSLAGELFF

j_gene: TRBJ2-7
v_gene: TRBV12-3/TRBV12-4
abundance: few
d_gene: -
CDR3nt: TGTGCCAGCAGTTTAACGGCGGGGTGGGCAGTAAAGCAGTACTTC
CDR3aa: CASSLTAGWAVKQYF

j_gene: TRBJ2-7
v_gene: TRBV28
abundance: medium-sized
d_gene: TRBD1
CDR3nt: TGTGCCAGCAGTTCCCAGAAGGGACAGGGAATCCCCTACGAGCAGTACTTC
CDR3aa: CASSSQKGQGIPYEQYF

j_gene: TRBJ1-1
v_gene: TRBV15
abundance: -
d_gene: -
CDR3nt: TGTGCCACCAGCGGCCGGGGCCCGAACACTGAAGCTTTCTTT
CDR3aa: CATSGRGPNTEAFF

j_gene: TRBJ2-2
v_gene: TRBV30
abundance: few
d_gene: -
CDR3nt: TGTGCCTGGAGTGTACGGACCGGGGAGCTGTTTTTT
CDR3aa: CAWSVRTGELFF

j_gene: TRBJ1-6
v_gene: TRBV28
abundance: many
d_gene: -
CDR3nt: TGTGCCAGCAGTTTAGGGGGTCGGGATAATTCACCCCTCCACTTT
CDR3aa: CASSLGGRDNSPLHF

j_gene: TRBJ2-2
v_gene: TRBV27
abundance: few
d_gene: -
CDR3nt: TGTGCCAGCAGCAGGGGCGCCGGGGGTGCTTCGGGGGAGCTGTTTTTT
CDR3aa: CASSRGAGGASGELFF

j_gene: TRBJ2-1
v_gene: TRBV6-1
abundance: -
d_gene: TRBD1
CDR3nt: TGTGCCAGCATCCTGGGACAGGGGGCCTACAATGAGCAGTTCTTC
CDR3aa: CASILGQGAYNEQFF

j_gene: TRBJ1-2
v_gene: TRBV30
abundance: medium-sized
d_gene: TRBD1
CDR3nt: TGTGCCTCACAGGGGGGCTATGGCTACACCTTC
CDR3aa: CASQGGYGYTF

j_gene: TRBJ2-1
v_gene: TRBV6-1
abundance: -
d_gene: -
CDR3nt: TGTGCCAGCAGCGAGGGAATAACGTATCGCAATGAGCAGTTCTTC
CDR3aa: CASSEGITYRNEQFF

j_gene: TRBJ1-2
v_gene: TRBV28
abundance: -
d_gene: -
CDR3nt: TGTGCCAGCAGTTCGTCCGGGACAATGTATTGCTACACCTTC
CDR3aa: CASSSSGTMYCYTF

j_gene: TRBJ1-1
v_gene: TRBV7-3
abundance: -
d_gene: -
CDR3nt: TGTGCCAGCAGCTTAACTCACAGCCGTGAAGCTTTCTTT
CDR3aa: CASSLTHSREAFF

j_gene: TRBJ2-1
v_gene: TRBV7-9
abundance: few
d_gene: -
CDR3nt: TGTGCCAGCAGCCCTCGACAGCATGAGCAGTTCTTC
CDR3aa: CASSPRQHEQFF

j_gene: TRBJ2-7
v_gene: TRBV20-1
abundance: -
d_gene: -
CDR3nt: TGCAGTGCTACTGGCGGAGGATACGAGCAGTACTTC
CDR3aa: CSATGGGYEQYF

j_gene: TRBJ1-2
v_gene: TRBV11-2
abundance: -
d_gene: -
CDR3nt: TGTGCCAGCAGCTTAATGGGGAGGGCCCGACGCCACTATGGCTACACCTTC
CDR3aa: CASSLMGRARRHYGYTF

j_gene: TRBJ1-4
v_gene: TRBV6-1
abundance: medium-sized
d_gene: -
CDR3nt: TGTGCCAGCACCGCAGGGTACTCTAATGAAAAACTGTTTTTT
CDR3aa: CASTAGYSNEKLFF

j_gene: TRBJ1-1
v_gene: TRBV19
abundance: medium-sized
d_gene: TRBD1
CDR3nt: TGTGCCAGCGCCGATCAGGGGGCGGCCACTGAAGCTTTCTTT
CDR3aa: CASADQGAATEAFF

j_gene: TRBJ2-7
v_gene: TRBV7-9
abundance: medium-sized
d_gene: -
CDR3nt: TGTGCCAGCAGCGCAACGATCAGGGGCGAGCAGTACTTC
CDR3aa: CASSATIRGEQYF

j_gene: TRBJ2-1
v_gene: TRBV7-9
abundance: few
d_gene: -
CDR3nt: TGTGCCAGCAGCTCCGAGGGGAGCACGATTAACAATGAGCAGTTCTTC
CDR3aa: CASSSEGSTINNEQFF

j_gene: TRBJ2-3
v_gene: TRBV7-2
abundance: -
d_gene: -
CDR3nt: TGTGCCAGCAGCCCCAGCACAGATACGCAGTATTTT
CDR3aa: CASSPSTDTQYF

j_gene: TRBJ2-7
v_gene: TRBV10-1
abundance: few
d_gene: -
CDR3nt: TGCGCCAGCAGTGGCTCGACACTTGGCGAGCAGTACTTC
CDR3aa: CASSGSTLGEQYF

j_gene: TRBJ1-4
v_gene: TRBV4-2
abundance: -
d_gene: -
CDR3nt: TGTGTCAGCAGCCAAGTTAGGGGGACAAATGAAAAACTGTTTTTT
CDR3aa: CVSSQVRGTNEKLFF

j_gene: TRBJ2-1
v_gene: TRBV19
abundance: medium-sized
d_gene: -
CDR3nt: TGTGCCAGTAGCGGGAAAGGTAATGAGCAGTTCTTC
CDR3aa: CASSGKGNEQFF

j_gene: TRBJ2-6
v_gene: TRBV30
abundance: few
d_gene: -
CDR3nt: TGTGCCTGGAGTCGCCCGCAGGGCTGGCCTGGGGCCAACGTCCTGACTTTC
CDR3aa: CAWSRPQGWPGANVLTF

j_gene: TRBJ2-7
v_gene: TRBV5-8
abundance: many
d_gene: TRBD1
CDR3nt: TGTGCCAGCAGCTTGGGGAGACAGGGGGTTTCCTACGAGCAGTACTTC
CDR3aa: CASSLGRQGVSYEQYF

j_gene: TRBJ2-7
v_gene: TRBV3-1
abundance: -
d_gene: -
CDR3nt: TGTGCCAGCAGCCAGCGTCACTCGACCTACGAGCAGTACTTC
CDR3aa: CASSQRHSTYEQYF

j_gene: TRBJ2-7
v_gene: TRBV7-3
abundance: once
d_gene: TRBD2
CDR3nt: TGTGCCAGCAGCCAAACCGGGACTAGAGAACCAGACGAGCAGTACTTC
CDR3aa: CASSQTGTREPDEQYF